Below are 25 T cell receptor beta chains sequenced from a single sample in a study of blood T cells in healthy people across ages. The second PCR ran about 6 to 11 cycles with a sample-barcoded 5' primer and J-beta primers. TCRdb redid the calling of the 5' RACE reads with MiXCR, one entry per CDR3 protein. Of around 870,000 distinct CDR3 sequences listed, 29% are singletons. What was sequenced was blood. The origin of the receptors is a woman over 75 in good health.

As regards this clonotype: This may be a read error: a much more frequent sequence differs by one nucleotide. The chain uses TRBV2 and TRBJ2-3; 9 bases map to TRBD2. This CDR3 comprises 16 residues. V lost 7 bases, J lost 0 bases, and 8 bases stayed unmatched. Per the germline V gene, CDR1 is SNHLY and CDR2 is FYNNEI. The CDR3 spells CASTNLAGQSTDTQYF. DNA for the CDR3: TGTGCCAGCACCAACCTAGCGGGGCAGAGCACAGATACGCAGTATTTT.

The sample holds many counts of this clonotype. This sequence joins TRBV11-2 and TRBJ1-2, with a weak D call TRBD1 (5 bases). The CDR3 length is 13 residues. CDR1 SGHAT and CDR2 FQNNGV come from the germline V gene. V was shortened by 5 bases and J by 13 bases, with 20 bases between the two germline ends. CDR3 residues: CASSPMGQGLGTF. Here the CDR3 DNA reads TGTGCCAGCAGCCCTATGGGCCAGGGCTTGGGCACCTTC. Supplemented by reference TRBV11-2 and TRBJ1-2, the full variable domain reads EAGVAQSPRYKIIEKRQSVAFWCNPISGHATLYWYQQILGQGPKLLIQFQNNGVVDDSQLPKDRFSAERLKGVDSTLKIQPAKLEDSAVYLCASSPMGQGLGTFGSGTRLTVV.

This clonotype was picked up many times. This chain connects TRBV7-9 to TRBJ2-7; TRBD1 aligns across 9 bases. Germline V gives CDR1 SEHNR, CDR2 FQNEAQ (reference sequence). The CDR3 contains 15 residues. The V gene end was trimmed by 5 bases and the J gene end by 3 bases; junction bases not matched to a gene: 8. The CDR3 sequence: CASSTGTGHFYEQYF. CDR3 sequence (DNA): TGTGCCAGCAGCACCGGGACAGGGCATTTCTACGAGCAGTACTTC.

This clonotype has a count of ten or more. The V gene is TRBV6-5, the J gene TRBJ1-2; the D gene is possibly TRBD1 (5 bases). The CDR3 is made up of 13 amino acids. Germline values: CDR1 MNHEY, CDR2 SVGAGI. V lost 6 bases and J 10 bases, leaving 18 bases between the germline ends. The CDR3 DNA reads TGTGCCAGCAGGCGACCGGGGCATCCGGACTACACCTTC. Encoded protein: CASRRPGHPDYTF.

The chain combines TRBV6-6 with TRBJ2-3; 11 bases agree with TRBD2. The CDR3 extends over 17 amino acids. Germline V gives CDR1 MNHNY, CDR2 SVGAGI (reference sequence). J gave up 4 bases and V 5 bases, and 11 bases lay outside the gene matches. CDR3 DNA sequence: TGTGCCAGCAGTCGTCTACTAGCGGGAGATGAGTCAGATACGCAGTATTTT. It codes for CASSRLLAGDESDTQYF.

The chain carries TRBV5-6 and TRBJ1-5, with unresolved D. V gave up 0 bases and J gave up 1 base, with 17 bases separating them. Germline CDR1 and CDR2: SGHDT and YYEEEE. The CDR3 extends over 18 amino acids. The DNA of the CDR3 is TGTGCCAGCAGCTTGGGCCCAACAAGCCGCCAGAGCAATCAGCCCCAGCATTTT. Translating gives CASSLGPTSRQSNQPQHF.

A few counts support this clonotype. The chain uses TRBV6-2 or TRBV6-3 and TRBJ1-5, with 7 bases identical to TRBD1. Germline CDR1 and CDR2: MNHEY and SVGEGT. The CDR3 is made up of 15 amino acids. J was trimmed by 4 bases and V by 2 bases; bases with no gene match: 5. Here the CDR3 DNA reads TGTGCCAGCAGTTACGCCGGGACAGCTAATCAGCCCCAGCATTTT. Amino acids: CASSYAGTANQPQHF.

This clonotype was counted many times. The chain has TRBV25-1 and TRBJ2-1; TRBD1 agrees at 10 bases. The V and J ends lost 6 bases and 6 bases, in that order; junction bases with no gene match: 11. This CDR3 region has 16 residues. The germline V gene encodes CDR1 MGHDK and CDR2 SYGVNS. The CDR3 sequence: CASRGGHGQGGNEQFF. CDR3 in DNA: TGTGCCAGCAGAGGGGGCCACGGACAGGGGGGCAATGAGCAGTTCTTC.

The table lists this clonotype with many counts. The V and J genes are TRBV7-9 and TRBJ2-3; D is ambiguous. The CDR3 covers 14 residues. Trimming left V 8 bases short and J 2 bases short, with 14 bases between. Germline-derived CDR1 and CDR2 are SEHNR and FQNEAQ (reference sequence). As DNA, the CDR3 is TGTGCCAGCGGTGGGGTCAGTCCCACAGATACGCAGTATTTT. It translates to CASGGVSPTDTQYF.

The CDR3 DNA sequence: TGTGCCAGCAGCCCAGACAGCTTAGGACTAGCGACGCAGCAGTACTTC. Protein product: CASSPDSLGLATQQYF. The gene calls are TRBV7-3 and TRBJ2-5; 9 bases are a match to TRBD2. Looked up from germline, CDR1 is SGHTA and CDR2 is FQGTGA. The CDR3 has 16 amino acids. Trimming cost V 5 bases and J 11 bases; bases outside gene matches: 18.

This clonotype was recorded at least ten times. The genes are TRBV12-3 or TRBV12-4 and TRBJ2-3, with 7 nucleotides matching TRBD2. This CDR3 spans 15 amino acids. V was pared by 3 bases and J by 2 bases, with 5 bases of the junction left unmatched. Written as DNA, the CDR3 is TGTGCCAGCAGTTTTGGTAGCGGGTACACAGATACGCAGTATTTT. This sequence encodes CASSFGSGYTDTQYF.

The chain carries TRBV20-1 and TRBJ2-4, with TRBD2 matching over 14 bases. With the DNA end fitting TRBJ2-7 better, the J assignment may be wrong. The V gene's germline CDR1 is DFQATT and CDR2 SNEGSKA (reference sequence). The CDR3 contains 16 residues. CDR3 amino acids: CSAESTSGGASYEQYF. The CDR3 nucleotides read TGCAGTGCCGAATCGACTAGCGGGGGGGCCTCCTACGAGCAGTACTTC.

This chain connects TRBV6-2 or TRBV6-3 to TRBJ2-2, with 7 bases lining up with TRBD2. Germline CDR1 is MNHEY and CDR2 is SVGEGT. The CDR3 consists of 16 residues. V lost 6 bases, J lost 6 bases, and 13 bases stayed unmatched. The DNA of the CDR3 is TGTGCCAGCAGCATACTTCGGACTAGTGGTGCCGGGGAGCTGTTTTTT. Translation gives CASSILRTSGAGELFF.

V gene TRBV12-5 combines with J gene TRBJ2-5; 7 bases map to TRBD2. This CDR3 is built from 14 residues. V lost 7 bases and J lost 5; bases outside the gene matches: 10. Germline V gene data show CDR1 as LGHNT and CDR2 as FRNRAP. CDR3 coding DNA: TGTGCTAGTGTCCGTGGGGGGGGGTGGGAGACCCAGTACTTC. Translating gives CASVRGGGWETQYF.

V gene TRBV11-2 combines with J gene TRBJ1-1; D perhaps matches TRBD1 (6 bases). This CDR3 comprises 17 residues. V was pared by 1 base and J by 0 bases, with 15 bases between. Germline values: CDR1 SGHAT, CDR2 FQNNGV. CDR3 loop: CASSLGRQVSMNTEAFF. The CDR3, as DNA: TGTGCCAGCAGCTTAGGGAGACAGGTTTCGATGAACACTGAAGCTTTCTTT.

The chain joins TRBV18 to TRBJ1-1; D unclear. This CDR3 region has 13 residues. Germline V gene lookup returns CDR1 KGHSH and CDR2 LQKENI. Trimming stripped 1 base from V and 4 bases from J, with 7 bases between. The CDR3 protein is CASSPQKSTEAFF. The DNA for the CDR3 is TGTGCCAGCTCACCACAGAAAAGCACTGAAGCTTTCTTT.

This clonotype was counted only a few times. Possible read error: a much larger clone is one base away. The DNA of the CDR3 is TGTGCCAGCAGCCCCGAGGAGGGATGCGGGACCCAGTACTTC. It encodes CASSPEEGCGTQYF. The J gene is TRBJ2-5, the V gene TRBV9; tentative D call: TRBD2 (6 bases). The CDR3 loop spans 14 amino acids. Trimming took off 4 bases at V and 7 bases at J, with 17 bases between the two ends. The germline V gene encodes CDR1 SGDLS and CDR2 YYNGEE.

Here the CDR3 reads CASSTGITGTQVGYTF. CDR3 nucleotide sequence: TGTGCCAGCAGTACTGGGATTACCGGGACCCAAGTGGGCTACACCTTC. The chain employs TRBV6-6 and TRBJ1-2, with D possibly TRBD1 on 5 matching bases. The CDR3 loop spans 16 amino acids. Germline loops: CDR1 MNHNY, CDR2 SVGAGI (reference sequence). Between the trimmed V and J ends, which lost 5 bases and 8 bases, there was a span of 24 bases.

Of note for this clonotype: A much bigger clone sits one base away, suggesting this may be a read error. The V gene is TRBV18, the J gene TRBJ2-7; no definite D call. TRBJ2-5 matches the DNA end more closely, so the J call is doubtful. The CDR3 consists of 15 residues. The germline V gene encodes CDR1 KGHSH and CDR2 LQKENI. This CDR3 is CVSSPRLGLEKTQYF. The CDR3 bases are TGTGTCAGCTCACCACGCCTGGGATTAGAAAAGACCCAGTACTTC.

This clonotype occurred many times. The V and J genes are TRBV20-1 and TRBJ2-1; the match to TRBD2 covers 10 bases. CDR1 DFQATT and CDR2 SNEGSKA come from the germline V gene (reference sequence). The CDR3 covers 19 residues. V trimming: 0 bases; J trimming: 0 bases; junction bases outside the gene matches: 11. The CDR3 sequence: CSARDREAGGFSSYNEQFF. The CDR3 region has the DNA TGCAGTGCTAGAGATCGAGAAGCGGGGGGGTTCTCCTCCTACAATGAGCAGTTCTTC.

Concerning this clonotype: A much larger clone lies a single base off, so this may be a read error. This chain links TRBV7-2 with TRBJ1-6; 7 bases line up with TRBD1. The germline gives CDR1 SGHTA, CDR2 FQGNSA. The CDR3 has 14 amino acids. The DNA for the CDR3 is TGTGCCAGCAGCTTAGAAGGGGGCAAAGGACCCCCCCACTTT. Translating it yields CASSLEGGKGPPHF.

This clonotype was seen a few times. A single base separates this from a much larger clone, so it may be a read error. The chain uses TRBV4-3 and TRBJ2-7; D is unresolved. The CDR3 is 15 residues long. V lost 0 bases to trimming and J lost 7 bases, with 16 bases between them. CDR1 is LGHNA and CDR2 is YSLEER in the germline V gene. The CDR3 DNA sequence: TGCGCCAGCAGCCAAGAGGGGAAGGGAATCAATGAGCAGTACTTC. This translates into CASSQEGKGINEQYF.

There are many counts of this clonotype. The chain recombines TRBV7-9 with TRBJ2-5, with 8 bases identical to TRBD1. The CDR3 runs to 13 residues. The V and J ends lost 6 bases and 3 bases, in that order; junction bases with no gene match: 3. CDR1 is SEHNR, CDR2 FQNEAQ, per germline (reference sequence). This chain's CDR3 is CASRMGQEETQYF. The DNA of the CDR3 is TGTGCCAGCAGAATGGGACAGGAAGAGACCCAGTACTTC.

The chain links TRBV7-2 to TRBJ2-5; perhaps TRBD2 as D (6 bases). The CDR3 is 14 amino acids. The V and J ends lost 4 bases and 5 bases respectively, with 14 bases between them. Germline CDR1 and CDR2: SGHTA and FQGNSA. The CDR3 here is CASSWWEEAETQYF. The DNA of the CDR3 is TGTGCCAGCAGCTGGTGGGAGGAGGCGGAGACCCAGTACTTC. Complete variable domain (other parts from reference TRBV7-2 and TRBJ2-5): GAGVSQSPSNKVTEKGKDVELRCDPISGHTALYWYRQSLGQGLEFLIYFQGNSAPDKSGLPSDRFSAERTGGSVSTLTIQRTQQEDSAVYLCASSWWEEAETQYFGPGTRLLVL.

This clonotype was seen a few times. An end of the junction differs from the germline gene, which may be a read error. The chain recombines TRBV7-2 with TRBJ2-1, with TRBD2 matching over 14 bases. This CDR3 has 19 residues. CDR1 SGHTA and CDR2 FQGNSA come from the germline V gene. The CDR3 DNA is TGTTCCAGCAGCTTCTATGGGACTAGCGGGGGACCAGCCTACAATGAGCAGTTCTTC. The encoded protein is CSSSFYGTSGGPAYNEQFF.